Shown below are 23 T cell receptor beta chains from a single sample sequenced in a study of T cells in Graves' hyperthyroidism and ophthalmopathy. Amplification yielded TCR beta CDR3 regions, with RNA transcripts as the source. The HTBI primer set served for first-round RT-PCR of the TCR CDR3. Using its own MiXCR run on the multiplex PCR reads, TCRdb lists one record per CDR3 protein. The sample yields fewer than 450,000 distinct CDR3 sequences, roughly 15% seen once. Sample: blood. These receptors came from a woman aged 60-70 years with Graves' ophthalmopathy.

This clonotype was picked up a small number of times. The chain carries TRBV29-1 and TRBJ2-1, with D unclear. The CDR3 runs to 13 residues. Germline loops: CDR1 SQVTM, CDR2 ANQGSEA. V shed 3 bases and J shed 4 bases, with 10 bases lying between them. Written as DNA, the CDR3 is TGCAGCGTTGATGGTACACAATACAATGAGCAGTTCTTC. Its translation: CSVDGTQYNEQFF.

This clonotype was detected ten times or more. This chain joins TRBV2 and TRBJ1-5; D is ambiguous. Germline V gene lookup returns CDR1 SNHLY and CDR2 FYNNEI. The CDR3 is 15 residues long. The V gene lost 0 bases and the J gene lost 2 bases, with 8 bases spanning the gap. Written as DNA, the CDR3 is TGTGCCAGCAGTGAAGCCCTTACGGGCAATCAGCCCCAGCATTTT. As protein: CASSEALTGNQPQHF.

The chain combines TRBV5-1 with TRBJ2-5; possibly TRBD1 for D (6 bases). The CDR3 has 15 amino acids. V was trimmed by 2 bases and J by 5 bases, leaving 16 bases between them. CDR1 and CDR2 from the germline V gene are SGHRS and YFSETQ. CDR3 region: CASSFQGRPGETQYF. For the CDR3, the DNA is TGCGCCAGCAGCTTTCAGGGGCGCCCCGGGGAGACCCAGTACTTC.

The sample holds many counts of this clonotype. V gene TRBV10-3 combines with J gene TRBJ2-1; 8 nucleotides match TRBD1. Germline CDR1 reads ENHRY; CDR2 reads SYGVKD. The CDR3 is 17 amino acids. Losses at the gene ends were 2 bases for V and 1 base for J; bases not matched to a gene: 7. The CDR3 sequence is CAISEPGQGISYNEQFF. The DNA of the CDR3 is TGTGCCATCAGTGAGCCAGGACAGGGAATTTCCTACAATGAGCAGTTCTTC.

The rearrangement links TRBV18 to TRBJ1-3; the match to TRBD1 covers 7 bases. From germline, CDR1 is KGHSH and CDR2 LQKENI. The CDR3 covers 15 residues. V gave up 3 bases and J gave up 2 bases; unmatched junction bases: 4. CDR3 DNA sequence: TGTGCCAGCTCACCTCAGGACAGGACTGGAAACACCATATATTTT. It is translated as CASSPQDRTGNTIYF.

This chain links TRBV6-1 with TRBJ1-4; D is uncertain. The V and J ends lost 0 bases and 7 bases respectively, with 9 bases between them. In germline, CDR1 is MNHNS, CDR2 SASEGT. This CDR3 contains 14 residues. This CDR3 is CASSEAGGREKLFF. For the CDR3, the DNA is TGTGCCAGCAGTGAAGCGGGAGGGCGTGAAAAACTGTTTTTT.

This clonotype was picked up many times. This chain connects TRBV27 to TRBJ2-7, with D hard to call. The germline V gene encodes CDR1 MNHEY and CDR2 SMNVEV (reference sequence). Trimming pared 4 bases from V and 5 bases from J, leaving 12 bases between. The CDR3 covers 13 residues. The DNA for the CDR3 is TGTGCCAGCAGTTCCTTCGTGGGCCACGAGCAGTACTTC. Encoded protein: CASSSFVGHEQYF.

This clonotype was recorded at least ten times. CDR3 in DNA: TGTGCCAGCAGCTCCCGGGAAACTTACACCGGGGAGCTGTTTTTT. It specifies CASSSRETYTGELFF. The chain carries TRBV7-2 and TRBJ2-2; D is possibly TRBD2 (5 bases). Trimming took 4 bases from V and 3 from J, leaving 12 bases between them. This CDR3 comprises 15 residues. Germline values: CDR1 SGHTA, CDR2 FQGNSA. Together with reference TRBV7-2 and TRBJ2-2, the CDR3 gives the full variable domain: GAGVSQSPSNKVTEKGKDVELRCDPISGHTALYWYRQSLGQGLEFLIYFQGNSAPDKSGLPSDRFSAERTGGSVSTLTIQRTQQEDSAVYLCASSSRETYTGELFFGEGSRLTVL.

This clonotype was observed a few times. A much bigger clone sits one base away, suggesting this may be a read error. V and J are TRBV5-5 and TRBJ2-3, with 7 bases identical to TRBD1. Germline CDR1 and CDR2: SGHKS and YYEKEE (reference sequence). The CDR3 is 18 amino acids. Trimming at V came to 0 bases and at J to 6 bases, leaving 16 bases not matched to a gene. CDR3 loop: CASSLAVTIGGAGDTQYF. The CDR3 nucleotides are TGTGCCAGCAGCTTGGCCGTGACGATAGGGGGCGCAGGGGATACGCAGTATTTT.

This clonotype was counted ten times or more. The chain carries TRBV5-1 and TRBJ2-3; 10 bases map to TRBD1. This CDR3 has 16 residues. The germline V gene encodes CDR1 SGHRS and CDR2 YFSETQ. V trimming: 0 bases; J trimming: 3 bases; junction bases outside the gene matches: 4. The CDR3 DNA sequence: TGCGCCAGCAGCTTGGGTCCGGGACAGGGGACAGATACGCAGTATTTT. This gives the protein CASSLGPGQGTDTQYF. The full variable domain, in which reference TRBV5-1 and TRBJ2-3 provide the parts outside the CDR3, is KAGVTQTPRYLIKTRGQQVTLSCSPISGHRSVSWYQQTPGQGLQFLFEYFSETQRNKGNFPGRFSGRQFSNSRSEMNVSTLELGDSALYLCASSLGPGQGTDTQYFGPGTRLTVL.

This clonotype was recorded many times. This chain connects TRBV12-3 or TRBV12-4 to TRBJ1-5; a weak D match, TRBD1 (6 bases). V was cut by 6 bases and J by 9 bases, with 9 bases left in between. The CDR3 spans 11 residues. CDR3 loop: CASSLGGPQHF. The DNA for the CDR3 is TGTGCCAGCAGCCTAGGGGGGCCCCAGCATTTT.

The chain has TRBV29-1 and TRBJ2-7, with 9 positions matching TRBD1. The V gene end was trimmed by 1 base and the J gene end by 7 bases; junction bases not matched to a gene: 5. Germline assignment: CDR1 SQVTM and CDR2 ANQGSEA. The CDR3 extends over 13 amino acids. CDR3 loop: CSVEVGTGLEQYF. In nucleotides, the CDR3 is TGCAGCGTTGAAGTGGGGACAGGGTTGGAGCAGTACTTC.

This clonotype has a handful of counts. This chain joins TRBV28 and TRBJ2-1, with 11 bases identical to TRBD2. The CDR3 sequence is 15 residues long. In germline, CDR1 is MDHEN, CDR2 SYDVKM. After removal of 6 bases from V and 7 bases from J, the junction contained 8 bases not matched to a gene. CDR3 sequence (DNA): TGTGCCAGCAGGATCACTAGCGGGAGCGTAAATGAGCAGTTCTTC. Its translation: CASRITSGSVNEQFF.

Many counts were recorded for this clonotype. J is TRBJ2-7 and V is TRBV27; D perhaps matches TRBD2 (6 bases). Between the trimmed V and J ends, which lost 2 bases and 3 bases, there was a span of 17 bases. The length of the CDR3 is 16 residues. CDR1 and CDR2 (germline): MNHEY, SMNVEV (reference sequence). CDR3 in amino acids: CASSLVSGLAIYEQYF. CDR3 sequence (DNA): TGTGCCAGCAGTTTAGTTAGTGGCCTAGCGATCTACGAGCAGTACTTC.

To note about this clonotype: A much bigger clone sits one base away, suggesting this may be a read error. This chain links TRBV6-1 with TRBJ1-2; D might be TRBD1 (6 bases). This CDR3 is 13 amino acids long. The V gene's germline CDR1 is MNHNS and CDR2 SASEGT. V was clipped by 6 bases and J by 6 bases, with 14 bases between them. For the CDR3, the DNA is TGTGCCAGCAGCACGACAGGATACAATGGCTACACCTTC. Translation: CASSTTGYNGYTF.

This clonotype was observed at least ten times. The rearrangement uses TRBV7-9 and TRBJ2-5; TRBD2 agrees at 7 bases. J was trimmed by 5 bases and V by 7 bases; bases with no gene match: 10. This CDR3 has 14 residues. Germline V CDR1 and CDR2: SEHNR, FQNEAQ (reference sequence). The CDR3 protein is CASTPVSGFETQYF. The CDR3 nucleotides read TGTGCCAGCACCCCGGTTAGCGGGTTCGAGACCCAGTACTTC.

This clonotype was detected only a few times. The chain joins TRBV6-2 or TRBV6-3 to TRBJ2-7; TRBD1 is a possible D gene (6 bases). The CDR3 totals 14 residues. CDR1 and CDR2 (germline): MNHEY, SVGEGT. Between the trimmed V and J ends, which lost 8 bases and 6 bases, there was a span of 20 bases. CDR3 sequence: CASLPSGTLGEQYF. CDR3 DNA: TGTGCCAGCCTACCCTCCGGGACACTCGGCGAGCAGTACTTC.

The rearrangement links TRBV12-3 or TRBV12-4 to TRBJ1-1, with 7 bases that match TRBD1. V gave up 7 bases and J gave up 8 bases; unmatched junction bases: 10. This CDR3 contains 13 residues. CDR3: CASKRTGRGEAFF. The DNA for the CDR3 is TGTGCCAGCAAAAGGACAGGACGAGGCGAAGCTTTCTTT.

This sequence joins TRBV19 and TRBJ1-1, with TRBD1 as a possible D gene (5 bases). Germline CDR1 is LNHDA and CDR2 is SQIVND (reference sequence). The CDR3 has 12 amino acids. V was trimmed by 4 bases and J by 8 bases, leaving 11 bases between them. The CDR3 DNA sequence: TGTGCCAGTAGTAGAATGACAGCCGAAGCTTTCTTT. It specifies CASSRMTAEAFF. Combining the CDR3 with reference TRBV19 and TRBJ1-1 gives the whole variable domain DGGITQSPKYLFRKEGQNVTLSCEQNLNHDAMYWYRQDPGQGLRLIYYSQIVNDFQKGDIAEGYSVSREKKESFPLTVTSAQKNPTAFYLCASSRMTAEAFFGQGTRLTVV.

This chain connects TRBV5-1 to TRBJ1-2; D unclear. V was clipped by 0 bases and J by 8 bases, with 20 bases between them. The CDR3 loop spans 16 amino acids. In germline, CDR1 is SGHRS, CDR2 YFSETQ. The CDR3 DNA is TGCGCCAGCAGCTTGGCCGGGGTGGATCGCATTGGGGGCTACACCTTC. Translated, it gives CASSLAGVDRIGGYTF.

This clonotype was recorded at least ten times. The J gene is TRBJ2-1, the V gene TRBV2; tentatively, D is TRBD1 or TRBD2 (5 bases each). The V end was cut by 6 bases, the J end by 0 bases, with 15 bases between. Per germline, CDR1 SNHLY and CDR2 FYNNEI. This CDR3 spans 16 amino acids. The CDR3 loop reads CASSPTSGGSYNEQFF. The CDR3 bases are TGTGCCAGCAGCCCAACGAGTGGGGGCTCCTACAATGAGCAGTTCTTC. Together with reference TRBV2 and TRBJ2-1, the CDR3 gives the full variable domain: EPEVTQTPSHQVTQMGQEVILRCVPISNHLYFYWYRQILGQKVEFLVSFYNNEISEKSEIFDDQFSVERPDGSNFTLKIRSTKLEDSAMYFCASSPTSGGSYNEQFFGPGTRLTVL.

In its sample, this clonotype was seen many times. The chain is built from TRBV9 and TRBJ1-1; TRBD1 is a possible D gene (6 bases). Germline V gives CDR1 SGDLS, CDR2 YYNGEE. The CDR3 length is 14 residues. Trimming stripped 3 bases from V and 1 base from J, with 10 bases between. The chain's CDR3 is CASSDRDANTEAFF. The CDR3 DNA follows: TGTGCCAGCAGCGACAGGGATGCGAACACTGAAGCTTTCTTT.

This clonotype has at least ten counts. This chain links TRBV30 with TRBJ2-7; D may be TRBD2 (6 bases). V shed 3 bases and J shed 3 bases, with 9 bases lying between them. Germline CDR1 and CDR2: GTSNPN and SVGIG (reference sequence). The CDR3 loop spans 12 amino acids. The CDR3 nucleotides are TGTGCCTGGAGCCAGGGAGGCTACGAGCAGTACTTC. This sequence encodes CAWSQGGYEQYF. Using reference TRBV30 and TRBJ2-7 for the parts outside the CDR3, the full variable domain is SQTIHQWPATLVQPVGSPLSLECTVEGTSNPNLYWYRQAAGRGLQLLFYSVGIGQISSEVPQNLSASRPQDRQFILSSKKLLLSDSGFYLCAWSQGGYEQYFGPGTRLTVT.